This T cell receptor (beta chain) derives from a study of human T cells and chemical hapten exposure. On the study more broadly: Patch tests applied 0.01% DPC to the upper back, read at 6 days.

The CDR3 length is 15 residues. Germline V gives CDR1 MGHDK, CDR2 SYGVNS. V gave up 2 bases and J gave up 4 bases, with 13 bases separating them. Regarding time point: patch test 2, 6 weeks after DPC sensitization. Regarding treatment: therapeutic diphenylcyclopropenone sensitization with weekly scalp DPC. The drawing of blood occurred before each patch test was applied. As the library was built, unique molecular identifiers were attached to individual cDNA molecules. In the authors' methods: With a range of roughly 20,000 to 750,000, the median per sample was roughly 97,000 TCRs. Using its own MiXCR run on the RACE reads, TCRdb lists one record per CDR3 protein. These V and J calls originate from TCRdb's pipeline instead of the authors' own analysis. The sample carries fewer than 95,000 distinct CDR3 sequences, 11% recorded once.

Specimen: whole blood, collected in connection with sensitization to the hapten diphenylcyclopropenone (DPC). This TCR came from a man between 35 and 55 years old with alopecia areata. Some clones in this sample may be carry-over from other donors' samples. The chain is built from TRBV25-1 and TRBJ2-3; tentative D call: TRBD1 (5 bases). CDR3 loop: CASSERQGLPDTQYF. The CDR3 nucleotides read TGTGCCAGCAGTGAACGGCAGGGCCTTCCAGATACGCAGTATTTT.